This T cell receptor beta chain was recorded in a study of Graves' ophthalmopathy and Graves' hyperthyroidism. Beta-chain TCR CDR3 regions were amplified from RNA transcripts. HTBI primers primed a first-round RT-PCR, and a second-round multiplex PCR followed. TCRdb recomputed calls from the multiplex PCR reads with MiXCR, one row per CDR3 protein. Among around 1,200,000 distinct CDR3 sequences listed, about 35% were seen once. The CDR3 extends over 16 amino acids. V lost 3 bases and J 3 bases, leaving 17 bases between the germline ends. Germline V gene data show CDR1 as MGHDK and CDR2 as SYGVNS. The sequence derives from an adult man with Graves' hyperthyroidism. The chain has TRBV25-1 and TRBJ1-2, with a weak D call TRBD1 (6 bases). The sequenced material came from peripheral blood or thyroid tissue (not recorded which). CDR3 bases: TGTGCCAGCAGTGATTCCGGGGGCAGGGACGACTATGGCTACACCTTC. Its protein is CASSDSGGRDDYGYTF.